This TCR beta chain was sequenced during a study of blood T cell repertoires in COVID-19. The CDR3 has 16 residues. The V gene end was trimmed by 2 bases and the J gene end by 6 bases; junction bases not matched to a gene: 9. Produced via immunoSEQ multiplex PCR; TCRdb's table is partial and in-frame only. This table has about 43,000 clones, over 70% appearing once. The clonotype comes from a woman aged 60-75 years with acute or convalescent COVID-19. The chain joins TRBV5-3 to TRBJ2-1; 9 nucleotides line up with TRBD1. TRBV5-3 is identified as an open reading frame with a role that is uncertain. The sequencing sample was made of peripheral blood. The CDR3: CARSFRTGGASNEQFF. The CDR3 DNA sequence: TGTGCCAGAAGCTTTCGAACAGGGGGCGCAAGCAATGAGCAGTTCTTC.